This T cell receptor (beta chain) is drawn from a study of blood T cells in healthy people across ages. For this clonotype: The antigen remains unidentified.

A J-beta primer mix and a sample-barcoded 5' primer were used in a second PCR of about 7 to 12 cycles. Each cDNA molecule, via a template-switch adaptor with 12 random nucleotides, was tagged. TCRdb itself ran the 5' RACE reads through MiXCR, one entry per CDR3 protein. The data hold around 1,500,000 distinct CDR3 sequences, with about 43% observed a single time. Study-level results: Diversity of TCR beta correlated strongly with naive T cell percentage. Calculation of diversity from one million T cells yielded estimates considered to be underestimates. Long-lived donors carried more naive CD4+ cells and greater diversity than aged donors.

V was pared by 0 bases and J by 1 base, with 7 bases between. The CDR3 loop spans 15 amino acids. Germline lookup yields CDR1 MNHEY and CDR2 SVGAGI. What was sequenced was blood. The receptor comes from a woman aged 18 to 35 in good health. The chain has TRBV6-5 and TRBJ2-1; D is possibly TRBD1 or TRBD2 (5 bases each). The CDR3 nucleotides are TGTGCCAGCAGTTACTCGGGACCTTCCTACAATGAGCAGTTCTTC. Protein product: CASSYSGPSYNEQFF.